This TCR beta chain emerged from a study of Ad26.COV2.S vaccination and SARS-CoV-2 variants. Background on the study: Ad26.COV2.S shots went into the muscle once or twice, 56 days apart.

Treatment specified: around 19 received Ad26.COV2.S at low or high dose, single or two shots; several received placebo; per-sample allocation not given. The samples date from day 63 after the first vaccine or placebo injection. The CDR3 loop spans 15 amino acids. V was clipped by 3 bases and J by 2 bases; unmatched bases: 5. Germline-derived CDR1 and CDR2 are ENHRY and SYGVKD. Sequencing used immunoSEQ multiplex PCR; TCRdb keeps in-frame clones, though not all of them. The data contain about 350,000 clones, about 89% of them singletons. This clone was seen a single time. This chain connects TRBV10-3 to TRBJ1-2; 8 nucleotides agree with TRBD1. The sequence was collected from a person between 18 and 59 years old who received the Ad26.COV2.S COVID-19 vaccine or a placebo. The sample consisted of peripheral blood, taken in a trial of Ad26.COV2.S vaccine versus placebo. CDR3 nucleotide sequence: TGTGCCATCAGTGAAGGGACAGGTGCAAACTATGGCTACACCTTC. Protein: CAISEGTGANYGYTF.